These 28 T cell receptor beta chains were all obtained from the same sample, sequenced in a study of cytomegalovirus exposure and HLA in healthy donors. PCR primers comprised 60 Vbeta and 13 Jbeta primers. The table came from immunoSEQ multiplex PCR; TCRdb's copy has only in-frame clones and leaves some out. The sample carries about 94,000 clones, 81% recorded once. The specimen was PBMCs. These receptors all come from a human donor in good health.

This clone was seen more than once but under ten times. The chain employs TRBV7-9 and TRBJ2-2, with 8 bases fitting TRBD1. The CDR3 is made up of 14 amino acids. The V gene's germline CDR1 is SEHNR and CDR2 FQNEAQ (reference sequence). The trim removed 5 bases at V and 8 bases at J, leaving 7 bases unmatched. As DNA, the CDR3 is TGTGCCAGCAGCGTCTTCAGGGGGCCTGGGGAGCTGTTTTTT. This gives the protein CASSVFRGPGELFF.

The gene calls are TRBV4-2 and TRBJ2-1, with 8 bases identical to TRBD1. This CDR3 spans 13 amino acids. The V gene's germline CDR1 is LGHNA and CDR2 YNFKEQ. J lost 9 bases, V lost 4 bases, and 5 bases had no gene match. CDR3 sequence: CASSLDRVVEQFF. The DNA for the CDR3 is TGTGCCAGCAGCCTGGACAGGGTAGTTGAGCAGTTCTTC.

The V call is TRBV19, the J call TRBJ1-5; D is possibly TRBD1 (5 bases). Trimming pared 5 bases from V and 1 base from J, leaving 9 bases between. Germline values: CDR1 LNHDA, CDR2 SQIVND (reference sequence). There are 14 residues in the CDR3. CDR3 region: CASSWGESNQPQHF. The CDR3, as DNA: TGTGCCAGTAGTTGGGGGGAGAGCAATCAGCCCCAGCATTTT. Looking up the rest from reference TRBV19 and TRBJ1-5 gives the full variable domain: DGGITQSPKYLFRKEGQNVTLSCEQNLNHDAMYWYRQDPGQGLRLIYYSQIVNDFQKGDIAEGYSVSREKKESFPLTVTSAQKNPTAFYLCASSWGESNQPQHFGDGTRLSIL.

As for this clone: One end of the junction is discordant with germline, which a read error may explain. V and J are TRBV7-9 and TRBJ1-1; D is unclear. The CDR3 spans 12 residues. Germline CDR1 SEHNR, CDR2 FQNEAQ (reference sequence). The CDR3 sequence: CSSSSTIAEAFF. CDR3 DNA: TGTTCCAGCAGCTCCACTATCGCTGAAGCTTTCTTT.

This chain links TRBV28 with TRBJ2-1; 9 bases match TRBD1. V shed 8 bases, J shed 9 bases, and the junction held 11 bases outside the gene matches. Germline CDR1 and CDR2: MDHEN and SYDVKM. This CDR3 contains 14 residues. The CDR3 here is CASPPQGASFEQFF. The CDR3 nucleotides are TGTGCCAGCCCTCCACAGGGGGCAAGTTTTGAGCAGTTCTTC. The full variable domain, completed using reference TRBV28 and TRBJ2-1, is DVKVTQSSRYLVKRTGEKVFLECVQDMDHENMFWYRQDPGLGLRLIYFSYDVKMKEKGDIPEGYSVSREKKERFSLILESASTNQTSMYLCASPPQGASFEQFFGPGTRLTVL.

This clone was counted between two and nine times. V gene TRBV19 combines with J gene TRBJ2-2; 8 bases are a match to TRBD2. The V gene end was trimmed by 1 base and the J gene end by 2 bases; junction bases not matched to a gene: 3. Germline loops: CDR1 LNHDA, CDR2 SQIVND (reference sequence). The CDR3 extends over 16 amino acids. CDR3 region: CASSIVRGGNTGELFF. CDR3 DNA sequence: TGTGCCAGTAGTATAGTCCGGGGGGGAAACACCGGGGAGCTGTTTTTT.

V and J are TRBV7-2 and TRBJ2-1; D is uncertain. Deletions cut 0 bases from V and 1 base from J, with 7 bases between. The CDR3 is 15 amino acids. From germline, CDR1 is SGHTA and CDR2 FQGNSA. For the CDR3, the DNA is TGTGCCAGCAGCTTAGCTCGCGAGTCCTACAATGAGCAGTTCTTC. It yields the protein CASSLARESYNEQFF.

The genes are TRBV9 and TRBJ1-5; a weak D match, TRBD1 (6 bases). The V end lost 4 bases, the J end lost 1 base, and 9 bases lay between the germline ends. The CDR3 contains 14 residues. Germline loops: CDR1 SGDLS, CDR2 YYNGEE. CDR3 loop: CASSTQGSNQPQHF. The CDR3 bases are TGTGCCAGCAGCACCCAGGGGAGCAATCAGCCCCAGCATTTT.

The chain has TRBV7-2 and TRBJ2-3; D possibly corresponds to TRBD2 (5 bases). CDR3 length: 15 amino acids. The germline gives CDR1 SGHTA, CDR2 FQGNSA. V lost 5 bases and J lost 2, with 14 bases in between. The CDR3 region is CASSQRLQPTDTQYF. DNA for the CDR3: TGTGCCAGCAGCCAAAGACTACAGCCCACAGATACGCAGTATTTT.

V and J are TRBV5-4 and TRBJ1-6; a weak D match, TRBD1 (6 bases). With 0 bases removed from V and 7 bases from J, the gap between germline ends came to 11 bases. Germline values: CDR1 SGHNT, CDR2 YYREEE (reference sequence). The CDR3 has 15 residues. The CDR3 DNA is TGTGCCAGCAGCTTGGCGACGGGGACAAATTCACCCCTCCACTTT. Amino acids: CASSLATGTNSPLHF.

The chain couples TRBV9 to TRBJ1-2, with TRBD1 matching 7 bases. This CDR3 spans 16 amino acids. V lost 0 bases, J lost 1 base, and 6 bases stayed unmatched. Looked up from germline, CDR1 is SGDLS and CDR2 is YYNGEE. The CDR3 nucleotides read TGTGCCAGCAGCGTAGCTGTCAGGGGGGTTAACTATGGCTACACCTTC. As protein: CASSVAVRGVNYGYTF.

The J gene is TRBJ2-6, the V gene TRBV7-2; possibly TRBD2 for D (6 bases). CDR3 size: 14 residues. Trimming stripped 8 bases from V and 3 bases from J, with 11 bases between. The germline V gene encodes CDR1 SGHTA and CDR2 FQGNSA. The CDR3 spells CASLFGGGANVLTF. CDR3 nucleotides: TGTGCCAGCCTTTTCGGGGGTGGGGCCAACGTCCTGACTTTC.

This clone occurred once. The rearrangement uses TRBV27 and TRBJ2-3; possible D gene TRBD1, 6 bases. CDR3 length: 14 amino acids. CDR1 MNHEY and CDR2 SMNVEV come from the germline V gene (reference sequence). V lost 8 bases and J lost 2, with 14 bases in between. CDR3 sequence: CASATGSPTDTQYF. CDR3 bases: TGTGCCAGCGCCACAGGGTCCCCCACAGATACGCAGTATTTT.

As DNA, the CDR3 is TGTGCCAGCAGTTACCGGCAGGGATACTATGGCTACACCTTC. It translates to CASSYRQGYYGYTF. The V and J genes are TRBV6-5 and TRBJ1-2, with D perhaps TRBD1 (5 bases). V lost 2 bases, J lost 3 bases, and 10 bases lay in between. This CDR3 is 14 amino acids long. Germline V gene data show CDR1 as MNHEY and CDR2 as SVGAGI.

Only one count was recorded for this clone. J is TRBJ2-7 and V is TRBV7-2; 9 nucleotides align to TRBD2. This CDR3 spans 15 amino acids. CDR1 is SGHTA and CDR2 is FQGNSA in the germline V gene. The V and J ends lost 5 bases and 2 bases, in that order; junction bases with no gene match: 7. CDR3 protein: CASSPHSGGAYEQYF. CDR3 nucleotide sequence: TGTGCCAGCAGCCCCCATAGCGGGGGCGCCTACGAGCAGTACTTC.

CDR3 coding DNA: TGTGCCAGCAGTACTCCCGCGAACACTGAAGCTTTCTTT. Its translation: CASSTPANTEAFF. The chain combines TRBV28 with TRBJ1-1; D not certain. The V end lost 5 bases, the J end lost 1 base, and 8 bases lay between the germline ends. Germline CDR1 is MDHEN and CDR2 is SYDVKM. This CDR3 contains 13 residues.

This clone showed up just once. This rearrangement joins TRBV19 to TRBJ1-1; TRBD1 matches 9 bases. The V gene end was trimmed by 4 bases and the J gene end by 5 bases; junction bases not matched to a gene: 8. Germline V gives CDR1 LNHDA, CDR2 SQIVND (reference sequence). The length of the CDR3 is 15 residues. The CDR3 DNA follows: TGTGCCAGTAGTACCCTAACAGGGGGCGGTACTGAAGCTTTCTTT. It translates to CASSTLTGGGTEAFF. Using reference TRBV19 and TRBJ1-1 for the parts outside the CDR3, the full variable domain is DGGITQSPKYLFRKEGQNVTLSCEQNLNHDAMYWYRQDPGQGLRLIYYSQIVNDFQKGDIAEGYSVSREKKESFPLTVTSAQKNPTAFYLCASSTLTGGGTEAFFGQGTRLTVV.

The V gene is TRBV15, the J gene TRBJ1-5; D ambiguous. The length of the CDR3 is 14 residues. The V gene lost 4 bases and the J gene lost 4 bases, with 11 bases spanning the gap. Per germline, CDR1 LNHNV and CDR2 YYDKDF (reference sequence). CDR3 nucleotide sequence: TGTGCCACCAGCATCGGACGGGGAAATCAGCCCCAGCATTTT. It specifies CATSIGRGNQPQHF.

This clone was counted once. The rearrangement joins TRBV4-2 to TRBJ2-5, with 9 bases aligning to TRBD1. The DNA end favors TRBJ2-7, so the J call may be wrong. Germline-derived CDR1 and CDR2 are LGHNA and YNFKEQ. CDR3 size: 21 residues. The CDR3 DNA reads as TGTGCCAGCAGCCAAGAGGGGGGGACAGGGAGTTTGCCTTCCCCGACCTACGAGCAGTACTTC. Residues: CASSQEGGTGSLPSPTYEQYF.

The V and J genes are TRBV5-1 and TRBJ2-3; D possibly corresponds to TRBD2 (5 bases). This CDR3 is built from 13 residues. V was trimmed by 4 bases and J by 0 bases, leaving 6 bases between them. Germline CDR1 and CDR2: SGHRS and YFSETQ. In DNA form, the CDR3 reads TGCGCCAGCAGCCCGGGAAGCACAGATACGCAGTATTTT. It is translated as CASSPGSTDTQYF.

This chain connects TRBV7-9 to TRBJ2-7; 7 bases are a match to TRBD1. The CDR3 is 14 residues long. Trimming cost V 8 bases and J 3 bases; bases outside gene matches: 10. Per germline, CDR1 SEHNR and CDR2 FQNEAQ (reference sequence). CDR3 nucleotide sequence: TGTGCCAGCTTAGCCGACAGGGTATACTACGAGCAGTACTTC. Its protein product is CASLADRVYYEQYF.

The chain joins TRBV5-6 to TRBJ1-6; 7 bases fit TRBD1. Germline V gene data show CDR1 as SGHDT and CDR2 as YYEEEE. V trimming: 4 bases; J trimming: 1 base; junction bases outside the gene matches: 8. The CDR3 is 17 residues long. The DNA of the CDR3 is TGTGCCAGCAGCCAACAGGGGCTAGGGTCCTATAATTCACCCCTCCACTTT. Its protein is CASSQQGLGSYNSPLHF.

CDR3 coding DNA: TGTGCCAGCAGTCAAACCCGGACTGCCGGGGGTGAGCAGTTCTTC. This encodes CASSQTRTAGGEQFF. This sequence joins TRBV11-3 and TRBJ2-1; D possibly corresponds to TRBD2 (6 bases). The V and J ends lost 6 bases and 9 bases respectively, with 21 bases between them. Germline V CDR1 and CDR2: SGHNT, YENEEA. There are 15 residues in the CDR3.

CDR3 DNA sequence: TGTGCCAGCAGCAAAGGGGGAGGGAGCGACTACGAGCAGTACTTC. Amino acids: CASSKGGGSDYEQYF. The rearrangement uses TRBV11-3 and TRBJ2-7, with TRBD2 as a possible D gene (7 bases). Germline CDR1 SGHNT, CDR2 YENEEA. The V gene lost 5 bases and the J gene lost 3 bases, with 17 bases spanning the gap. CDR3 length equals 15 residues.

The chain recombines TRBV5-8 with TRBJ2-6; 9 bases are shared with TRBD2. The germline gives CDR1 SGHTS, CDR2 YDEGEE. With 5 bases clipped from V and 4 bases from J, the junction kept 4 bases outside the gene matches. This CDR3 is 15 amino acids long. CDR3 loop: CASSWGLAGANVLTF. The CDR3 bases are TGTGCCAGCAGTTGGGGACTAGCAGGGGCCAACGTCCTGACTTTC.

This clone was counted between two and nine times. The rearrangement joins TRBV7-2 to TRBJ2-7; 8 bases are shared with TRBD2. The V gene end was trimmed by 5 bases and the J gene end by 6 bases; junction bases not matched to a gene: 12. Germline assignment: CDR1 SGHTA and CDR2 FQGNSA. There are 15 residues in the CDR3. The CDR3 region has the DNA TGTGCCAGCAGCCGGACTGGCGGGGGGCGGGGCGAGCAGTACTTC. The encoded protein is CASSRTGGGRGEQYF.

The chain employs TRBV10-3 and TRBJ2-7, with 9 bases that match TRBD1. The CDR3 extends over 14 amino acids. The germline V gene has CDR1 ENHRY and CDR2 SYGVKD. V lost 5 bases and J lost 4; bases outside the gene matches: 6. The CDR3 bases are TGTGCCATCAGTAGCACAGGGGGCTCTTACGAGCAGTACTTC. It codes for CAISSTGGSYEQYF.

This chain joins TRBV28 and TRBJ2-1; 11 nucleotides agree with TRBD2. CDR1 is MDHEN and CDR2 is SYDVKM in the germline V gene. CDR3 length: 14 amino acids. V shed 8 bases and J 3 bases; nucleotides not matched to a gene: 3. CDR3 in DNA: TGTGCCAGCCTTACTAGCGGGAGCTACAATGAGCAGTTCTTC. Protein: CASLTSGSYNEQFF.